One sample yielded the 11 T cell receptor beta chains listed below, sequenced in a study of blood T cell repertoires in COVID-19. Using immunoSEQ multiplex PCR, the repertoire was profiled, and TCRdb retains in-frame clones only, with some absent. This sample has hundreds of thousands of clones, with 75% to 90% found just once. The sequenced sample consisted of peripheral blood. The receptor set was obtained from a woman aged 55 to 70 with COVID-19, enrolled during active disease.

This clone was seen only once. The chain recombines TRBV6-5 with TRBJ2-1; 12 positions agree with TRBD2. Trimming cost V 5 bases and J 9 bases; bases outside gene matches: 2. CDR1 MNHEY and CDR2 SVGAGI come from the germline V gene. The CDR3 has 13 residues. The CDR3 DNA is TGTGCCAGCAGTCGGGGACTAGCGGGTGAGCAGTTCTTC. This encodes CASSRGLAGEQFF.

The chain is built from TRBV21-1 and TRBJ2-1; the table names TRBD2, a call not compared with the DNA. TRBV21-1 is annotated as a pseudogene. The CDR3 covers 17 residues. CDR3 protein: CASSKVPSGISYNEQFF. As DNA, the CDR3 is TGTGCCAGCAGCAAAGTACCTAGCGGGATCTCCTACAATGAGCAGTTCTTC.

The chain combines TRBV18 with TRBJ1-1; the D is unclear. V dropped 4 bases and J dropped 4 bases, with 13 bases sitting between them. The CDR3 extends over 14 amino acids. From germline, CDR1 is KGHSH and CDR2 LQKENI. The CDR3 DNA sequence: TGTGCCAGCTCACAAGGGAACGCGGGCACTGAAGCTTTCTTT. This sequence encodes CASSQGNAGTEAFF.

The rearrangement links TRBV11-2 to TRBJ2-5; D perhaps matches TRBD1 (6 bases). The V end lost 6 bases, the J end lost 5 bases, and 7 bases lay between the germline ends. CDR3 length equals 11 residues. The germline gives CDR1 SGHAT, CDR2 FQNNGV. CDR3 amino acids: CASRTGETQYF. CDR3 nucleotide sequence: TGTGCCAGCAGAACAGGGGAGACCCAGTACTTC.

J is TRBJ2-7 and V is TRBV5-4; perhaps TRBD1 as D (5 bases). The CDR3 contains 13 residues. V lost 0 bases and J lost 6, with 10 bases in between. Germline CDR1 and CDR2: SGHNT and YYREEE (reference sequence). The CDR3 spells CASSLEQAGEQYF. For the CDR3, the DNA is TGTGCCAGCAGCTTGGAACAGGCAGGCGAGCAGTACTTC.

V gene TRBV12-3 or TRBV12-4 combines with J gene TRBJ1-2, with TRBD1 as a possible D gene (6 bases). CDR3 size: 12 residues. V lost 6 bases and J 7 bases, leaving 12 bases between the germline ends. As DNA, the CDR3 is TGTGCCAGCAGCCAACAGACAGGTGGCTACACCTTC. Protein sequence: CASSQQTGGYTF.

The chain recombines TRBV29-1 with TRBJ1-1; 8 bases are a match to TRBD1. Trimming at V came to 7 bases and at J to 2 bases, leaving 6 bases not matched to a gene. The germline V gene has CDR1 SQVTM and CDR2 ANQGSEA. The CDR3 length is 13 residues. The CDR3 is CSGQGTGNTEAFF. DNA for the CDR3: TGCAGCGGACAGGGGACGGGAAACACTGAAGCTTTCTTT.

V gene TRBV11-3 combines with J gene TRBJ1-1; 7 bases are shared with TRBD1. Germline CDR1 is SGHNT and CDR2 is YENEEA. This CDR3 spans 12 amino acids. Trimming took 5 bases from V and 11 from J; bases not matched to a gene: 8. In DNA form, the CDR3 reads TGTGCCAGCAGCCTTGACAGGGATGATGCTTTCTTT. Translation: CASSLDRDDAFF.

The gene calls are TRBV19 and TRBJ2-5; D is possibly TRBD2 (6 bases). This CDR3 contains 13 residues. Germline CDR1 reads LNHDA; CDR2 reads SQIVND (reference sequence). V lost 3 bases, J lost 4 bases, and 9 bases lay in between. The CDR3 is CASSIFGGETQYF. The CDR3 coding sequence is TGTGCCAGTAGTATCTTCGGGGGAGAGACCCAGTACTTC.

The CDR3 is CASSVGQGGMNTEAFF. CDR3 DNA: TGTGCCAGCAGCGTGGGACAGGGAGGGATGAACACTGAAGCTTTCTTT. The J gene is TRBJ1-1, the V gene TRBV3-1 (or the pseudogene TRBV3-2); 9 bases are a match to TRBD1. Per the germline V gene, CDR1 is LGHDT and CDR2 is YNNKEL (reference sequence). The V segment lost 5 bases and the J segment 0 bases; nucleotides outside the gene matches: 7. This CDR3 region has 16 residues.

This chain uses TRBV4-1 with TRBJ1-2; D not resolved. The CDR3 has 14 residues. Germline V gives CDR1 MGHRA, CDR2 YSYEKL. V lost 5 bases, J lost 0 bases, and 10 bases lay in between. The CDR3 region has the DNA TGCGCCAGCAGCGTCAGTGGTTCTAACTATGGCTACACCTTC. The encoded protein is CASSVSGSNYGYTF.